Below are 11 T cell receptor beta chains sequenced from a single sample in a study of cytomegalovirus exposure and HLA in healthy donors. PCR primers comprised 60 Vbeta and 13 Jbeta primers. Profiling relied on immunoSEQ multiplex PCR, and the TCRdb table lists in-frame clones only, not all of them. The sample shows roughly 100,000 clones, roughly four fifths of them seen only once. The sequencing sample was made of PBMCs. The receptors here all came from a man aged 60 to 69 in good health and CMV-seronegative.

The chain couples TRBV13 to TRBJ1-2; D possibly corresponds to TRBD1 (6 bases). CDR3 length equals 16 residues. Per germline, CDR1 PRHDT and CDR2 FYEKMQ (reference sequence). Trimming left V 2 bases short and J 0 bases short, with 13 bases between. CDR3 bases: TGTGCCAGCAGCTTACCGCGAGGGGGTTCTAACTATGGCTACACCTTC. The encoded protein is CASSLPRGGSNYGYTF.

J is TRBJ2-5 and V is TRBV7-6; possible D gene TRBD2, 6 bases. Trimming took 5 bases from V and 4 from J, leaving 20 bases between them. There are 16 residues in the CDR3. Germline V lookup: CDR1 SGHVS, CDR2 FNYEAQ. The CDR3 DNA follows: TGTGCCAGCAGCCCAGAGGCCTCCCCCGGGGGAGAGACCCAGTACTTC. It specifies CASSPEASPGGETQYF.

For the CDR3, the DNA is TGCGCCAGCAGCCAAGGGACAACCTACGAGCAGTACGTC. This translates into CASSQGTTYEQYV. The rearrangement uses TRBV4-1 and TRBJ2-7; possible D gene TRBD1, 5 bases. CDR1 is MGHRA and CDR2 is YSYEKL in the germline V gene. The CDR3 consists of 13 residues. V lost 1 base, J lost 2 bases, and 6 bases lay in between.

The chain employs TRBV7-8 and TRBJ2-1, with TRBD2 identical over 7 bases. V was clipped by 2 bases and J by 9 bases; unmatched bases: 16. There are 17 residues in the CDR3. Germline V gene lookup returns CDR1 SGHVS and CDR2 FQNEAQ. The CDR3 loop is CASSLWVGGTTDGEQFF. The CDR3 DNA reads TGTGCCAGCAGCTTATGGGTAGGCGGGACTACGGACGGTGAGCAGTTCTTC.

Comment on this clone: This sample also contains other DNA sequences that code for the same CDR3. The V call is TRBV5-1, the J call TRBJ2-2; the D gene is possibly TRBD2 (5 bases). Trimming took 0 bases from V and 3 from J, leaving 9 bases between them. The V gene's germline CDR1 is SGHRS and CDR2 YFSETQ. CDR3 length: 15 residues. CDR3 in amino acids: CASSLEASYTGELFF. In DNA, the CDR3 is TGCGCCAGCAGCTTGGAGGCTAGCTACACCGGGGAGCTGTTTTTT.

V gene TRBV7-6 combines with J gene TRBJ2-2, with 9 bases aligning to TRBD1. The CDR3 has 17 amino acids. CDR1 SGHVS and CDR2 FNYEAQ come from the germline V gene. V shed 5 bases, J shed 3 bases, and the junction held 10 bases outside the gene matches. As DNA, the CDR3 is TGTGCCAGCAGCCGTAGCCCGGGACAGGGAGACACCGGGGAGCTGTTTTTT. Protein product: CASSRSPGQGDTGELFF.

This chain links TRBV19 with TRBJ1-6; D gene uncertain. The CDR3 has 12 residues. CDR1 and CDR2 (germline): LNHDA, SQIVND (reference sequence). Trimming shortened V by 6 bases and J by 9 bases, and 9 bases separated the two germline ends. The CDR3 sequence: CASSTQVSPLHF. CDR3 sequence (DNA): TGTGCCAGTAGCACACAAGTTTCACCCCTCCACTTT.

This chain links TRBV19 with TRBJ2-2, with 7 bases lining up with TRBD1. Germline CDR1 is LNHDA and CDR2 is SQIVND (reference sequence). The CDR3 has 14 residues. The ends lost 4 bases at V and 7 bases at J; junction bases unmatched: 6. CDR3 sequence: CASSTGDSVGELFF. In DNA form, the CDR3 reads TGTGCCAGTAGTACAGGGGACAGTGTCGGGGAGCTGTTTTTT.

The chain is built from TRBV7-8 and TRBJ2-3; D unclear. The CDR3 covers 12 residues. In germline, CDR1 is SGHVS, CDR2 FQNEAQ. Between the trimmed V and J ends, which lost 7 bases and 9 bases, there was a span of 14 bases. This CDR3 is CASTWSALTQYF. Written as DNA, the CDR3 is TGTGCCAGCACCTGGAGTGCGCTAACGCAGTATTTT.

V and J are TRBV5-1 and TRBJ2-7, with D tentatively TRBD2 (7 bases). V was shortened by 3 bases and J by 4 bases, with 17 bases between the two germline ends. The CDR3 covers 15 residues. Germline lookup yields CDR1 SGHRS and CDR2 YFSETQ. This chain's CDR3 is CASSYWGGASYEQYF. DNA for the CDR3: TGCGCCAGCAGCTACTGGGGGGGGGCCTCGTACGAGCAGTACTTC.

This clone was seen a single time. The DNA of the CDR3 is TGTGCCAGCAGCACCGGGACAACGAATTCACCCCTCCACTTT. Amino acids: CASSTGTTNSPLHF. This chain links TRBV7-6 with TRBJ1-6; D might be TRBD1 (6 bases). V lost 5 bases and J 7 bases, leaving 12 bases between the germline ends. Per germline, CDR1 SGHVS and CDR2 FNYEAQ. The CDR3 runs 14 residues.